This T cell receptor beta chain emerged from a study of T cells in Graves' hyperthyroidism and ophthalmopathy. This clonotype was counted at least ten times. Antigen: not known. Uncontrolled infection, other autoimmune disease, pregnancy and lactation each barred patients from inclusion. Study results and limitations: A median about 6 months before onset, the model predicted ophthalmopathy. Most thyroid clonotypes expanded above 0.001 appeared in blood too.

TCR beta CDR3 region amplification was performed from RNA transcripts. HTBI primers drove first-round RT-PCR of the TCR CDR3. TCRdb re-called the multiplex PCR reads through MiXCR, storing one row per CDR3 protein. The data show over 500,000 distinct CDR3 sequences, around 15% seen once. The TCR comes from a woman in her thirties or forties with Graves' hyperthyroidism. The material sequenced was blood.

CDR3 sequence: CASSPLRDKRQPQHF. DNA of the CDR3: TGTGCCAGCTCACCTCTCCGGGACAAGCGGCAGCCCCAGCATTTT. The chain couples TRBV18 to TRBJ1-5, with TRBD1 as a possible D gene (6 bases). The germline V gene has CDR1 KGHSH and CDR2 LQKENI. The CDR3 consists of 15 residues. V lost 3 bases and J 7 bases, leaving 16 bases between the germline ends. Variable domain in full (rest from reference TRBV18 and TRBJ1-5): NAGVMQNPRHLVRRRGQEARLRCSPMKGHSHVYWYRQLPEEGLKFMVYLQKENIIDESGMPKERFSAEFPKEGPSILRIQQVVRGDSAAYFCASSPLRDKRQPQHFGDGTRLSIL.